This TCR beta chain was obtained from a study of T cell changes during pregnancy in multiple sclerosis. Repertoires were generated with immunoSEQ multiplex PCR, while TCRdb's copy carries only in-frame clones and drops some. Of around 29,000 clones in the sample, 85% to 95% were seen once. In germline, CDR1 is SGHVS, CDR2 FQNEAQ. CDR3 length: 16 residues. V dropped 2 bases and J dropped 5; count of bases not matched to a gene: 9. The sample consisted of CD4+ T cells from peripheral blood mononuclear cells, taken in the first trimester of pregnancy. The chain uses TRBV7-8 and TRBJ2-3, with 8 bases aligning to TRBD1. The TCR originated in a female donor with multiple sclerosis, enrolled in a pregnancy study. Here the CDR3 reads CASSLRAGGDGDTQYF. The CDR3 region has the DNA TGTGCCAGCAGCTTAAGGGCAGGGGGCGATGGAGATACGCAGTATTTT.